At least ten counts were recorded for the clone carrying this TCR beta chain. Trimming took 2 bases from V and 7 from J, leaving 12 bases between them. The CDR3 runs 13 residues. From germline, CDR1 is MNHNY and CDR2 SVGAGI (reference sequence). These data come from a study of Graves' ophthalmopathy and Graves' hyperthyroidism. RNA transcripts served as template for amplifying TCR beta CDR3 sequences. Scientists carried out first-round RT-PCR using HTBI primers and then a second-round multiplex PCR. TCRdb ran MiXCR on the multiplex PCR reads and lists one entry per CDR3 protein. The profile shows about 700,000 distinct CDR3 sequences, approximately 39% of them singletons.

V usage is TRBV6-6 and J usage is TRBJ2-7, with D tentatively TRBD1 (6 bases). The material sequenced was peripheral blood. The sequence was obtained from an adult man with Graves' ophthalmopathy. The DNA of the CDR3 is TGTGCCAGCAGTTACCTCGGACAGCAGGAGCAGTACTTC. This translates into CASSYLGQQEQYF.